This TCR beta chain was captured in a study of T cell responses to AZD1222 COVID-19 vaccine (dated by TCRdb to 2020 to 2022). Describing the broader study: Because spike-specific TCR depth and breadth did not differ between the two schedules, AZD1222 recipients who got a second dose at roughly 4 weeks were pooled with those who got a second dose at roughly 12 weeks. Trial participants were enrolled by age into subgroups of 18-55, 56-69 and 70-plus years, and around 150, 29 and 61 TCR-sequenced participants, respectively, were included in these subgroups. A total of 233 trial participants underwent TCR sequencing, of whom about 210 received two doses of AZD1222 and about 25 received two doses of the MenACWY control vaccine. Study-level results and caveats: After two AZD1222 doses, both the breadth and the depth of spike-specific TCRs were significantly higher than at day 0 and than in MenACWY recipients. Because no day 14 peak-response samples were available, the repertoires could be characterized only after the peak T cell response. CD4 TCRs associated with the vaccine covered the entire spike protein, and the dominant responses were in regions 160-218 and 743-854. Reportedly, almost half of the unique spike-specific TCRs recognized epitopes lying outside the regions that are mutated in the B.1.351 and B.1.1.7 variants. Conclusions about previously exposed vaccinees were limited because only 6 or 7 AZD1222 recipients were SARS-CoV-2 seropositive at baseline. Participants were mostly white British, with more females than males. The authors suggested clonal diversity may have been underestimated. The 56-69-year group was small, and its depth increase did not reach significance, likely because of low power.

Details on this clone: There is no known antigen for this receptor. No clone much larger than this one lies a single base away; base qualities are absent.

The sample's time point label, decoded: baseline before first vaccination. Samples from vaccinated people were obtained from the UK trials COV001 and COV002, which included a single-blind randomized controlled phase 2/3 trial of AZD1222 (ChAdOx1 nCoV-19) in healthy adults. Trial participant PBMC samples were collected at day 0 and day 28 after the second dose for TCRbeta chain sequencing. The CDR3 regions of human TCRbeta chains were analyzed by immunosequencing. In the authors' own workflow: TCRs in the repertoires were compared against a reference library of SARS-CoV-2-specific TCRs that had been generated with the MIRA antigen-specificity platform. Breadth was defined as the fraction of unique TCRs that were SARS-CoV-2-associated, and depth was defined as the fraction of total T cells that were SARS-CoV-2-associated. Using the MIRA data, each spike-specific TCR was assigned both to the spike region to which the TCR was reactive and to a CD4 or CD8 class. Log10-transformed breadth and depth values were compared by one-way ANOVA with Sidak's multiple comparisons tests. What TCRdb holds here is the immuneACCESS table cut down to in-frame rearrangements. Part of the clones is not present; checked against another copy, under half of the missing clones reflect an unresolved V gene, and the others are unexplained. Clone size and the V and J calls come from that table; the DNA yielded D and trimming. The sample includes tens of thousands of clones, with approximately 88% observed a single time. Of the sample, 2% to 3% is held by the ten largest clones.

The starting material was peripheral blood, obtained on day 0 of AZD1222 vaccination. The sequence came from an adult in good health.

The CDR3 protein: CASSPDFGFTANSPLHF. The base sequence is TGTGCCAGCTCACCAGACTTTGGCTTTACAGCTAATTCACCCCTCCACTTT. The sequence links TRBV18 to TRBJ1-6; the D gene is not confidently resolved. Trimming costs V 2 bases and J 6 bases, and their ends lie 17 bases apart. Per the germline V gene, KGHSH is the CDR1 and LQKENI is the CDR2. The CDR3 starts with the cysteine, ends with the phenylalanine, and has 17 residues. The retained sequence is limited to the CDR3, 51 bases, with the frame set at the first base.